A single sample gave rise to the 5 T cell receptor beta chains below, sequenced in a study of T cell changes during pregnancy in multiple sclerosis. Generated by immunoSEQ multiplex PCR, the TCRdb table keeps only in-frame clones and is missing some. The sample holds fewer than 110,000 clones, around 90% seen once. The input for sequencing was peripheral blood, taken in the third trimester of pregnancy. Source of these receptors: a female donor in good health, enrolled as a control in a pregnancy study.

The chain uses TRBV7-9 and TRBJ2-3; D is ambiguous. The CDR3 spans 15 residues. V was clipped by 6 bases and J by 2 bases, with 15 bases between them. CDR1 and CDR2 (germline): SEHNR, FQNEAQ (reference sequence). The CDR3 region has the DNA TGTGCCAGCAGGCCCCCGCAGGATTCCACAGATACGCAGTATTTT. This sequence encodes CASRPPQDSTDTQYF.

About this clone itself: It is likely a read error, because the conserved phenylalanine at the end of the CDR3 is missing. It is unclear where the CDR3 begins or ends on the DNA, so no DNA is shown, and the CDR3 is as TCRdb lists it. J is TRBJ2-7 and V is TRBV7-2; the table names TRBD2, a call not compared with the DNA. The germline CDR1 and CDR2 sequences are SGHTA and FQGNSA. From its first to its last residue, the CDR3 has 14 amino acids. CDR3 loop: CASRLNPSSPSLLI.

This rearrangement joins TRBV29-1 to TRBJ2-3, with unresolved D. The CDR3 runs to 12 residues. V gave up 3 bases and J gave up 6 bases, with 10 bases separating them. Germline assignment: CDR1 SQVTM and CDR2 ANQGSEA. CDR3 region: CSVEAFKDTQYF. CDR3 sequence (DNA): TGCAGCGTTGAGGCCTTCAAGGATACGCAGTATTTT.

The count of this clone is one. The chain has TRBV4-1 and TRBJ2-5; 12 positions agree with TRBD2. The V gene's germline CDR1 is MGHRA and CDR2 YSYEKL. The CDR3 loop spans 16 amino acids. With 3 bases clipped from V and 1 base from J, the junction kept 3 bases outside the gene matches. CDR3 nucleotides: TGCGCCAGCAGCCAGACGACTAGCGGGGGCCAAGAGACCCAGTACTTC. Translating gives CASSQTTSGGQETQYF.

V is TRBV5-1 and J is TRBJ2-1, with 10 bases aligning to TRBD1. The length of the CDR3 is 14 residues. CDR1 SGHRS and CDR2 YFSETQ come from the germline V gene. Losses at the gene ends were 4 bases for V and 7 bases for J; bases not matched to a gene: 5. As DNA, the CDR3 is TGCGCCAGCAGCCAAAGGGACAGGGGTAATGAGCAGTTCTTC. Translated: CASSQRDRGNEQFF.